This T cell receptor (beta chain) was profiled in a study of T cells in pancreatic ductal adenocarcinoma. Regarding the study as a whole: Unique clonotypes were about 8.2-fold more numerous in blood than in tumor. The resected pancreatic cancer cohort was biased toward the minority with early-stage disease. Enrichment of CD45RO+ effector over naive T cells in tumors may bias clonality.

No neoadjuvant therapy was given to the selected pancreatic ductal adenocarcinoma patients before their surgery. A note on this clone: Its antigen remains unknown.

Generated by immunoSEQ multiplex PCR, the TCRdb table keeps only in-frame clones and is missing some. The sample lists under 30,000 clones; approximately 94% were seen once. The germline V and J ends were trimmed by 5 bases and 1 base, with 15 bases remaining between them. Per the germline V gene, CDR1 is SGHNT and CDR2 is YENEEA. The CDR3 has 16 amino acids. The TCR originated in a human donor with pancreatic ductal adenocarcinoma. This sequence joins TRBV11-3 and TRBJ2-1; maybe TRBD2 (7 bases). Input material: PBMCs. CDR3 bases: TGTGCCAGCAGCACGAGGGGGGGACTATCCTACAATGAGCAGTTCTTC. Translating it yields CASSTRGGLSYNEQFF.